This T cell receptor (beta chain) was identified in a study of CD8+ T cells in alopecia areata. General study findings and limits: Scalp clonality decreased significantly with tofacitinib, and so did expanded CD8+ clones among the top 100. Lesional scalp displayed greater clonality than normal scalp, most notably in alopecia totalis/universalis.

Sequencing relied on a cDNA template that was reverse transcribed from extracted RNA. Repertoires were generated with immunoSEQ multiplex PCR, while TCRdb's copy carries only in-frame clones and drops some. The profile shows some 95,000 clones, about 44% of them singletons. This CDR3 is built from 14 residues. The V gene's germline CDR1 is SGHRS and CDR2 YFSETQ. V shed 1 base and J 8 bases; nucleotides not matched to a gene: 4. Notes on this clone: Its antigen is unidentified.

Treatment given: oral pan-JAK inhibitor, 5-10 mg twice daily. In alopecia areata patients, both lesional scalp punch biopsies and peripheral blood were collected. This clonotype originated in a human donor with alopecia areata. The V and J genes are TRBV5-1 and TRBJ1-3; 9 positions agree with TRBD1. Sequences were derived from CD8+ T cells sorted from blood, sampled at week 24, from a patient treated with tofacitinib. CDR3 sequence: CASSLTGGADTIYF. Here the CDR3 DNA reads TGCGCCAGCAGCTTGACAGGGGGCGCGGACACCATATATTTT.